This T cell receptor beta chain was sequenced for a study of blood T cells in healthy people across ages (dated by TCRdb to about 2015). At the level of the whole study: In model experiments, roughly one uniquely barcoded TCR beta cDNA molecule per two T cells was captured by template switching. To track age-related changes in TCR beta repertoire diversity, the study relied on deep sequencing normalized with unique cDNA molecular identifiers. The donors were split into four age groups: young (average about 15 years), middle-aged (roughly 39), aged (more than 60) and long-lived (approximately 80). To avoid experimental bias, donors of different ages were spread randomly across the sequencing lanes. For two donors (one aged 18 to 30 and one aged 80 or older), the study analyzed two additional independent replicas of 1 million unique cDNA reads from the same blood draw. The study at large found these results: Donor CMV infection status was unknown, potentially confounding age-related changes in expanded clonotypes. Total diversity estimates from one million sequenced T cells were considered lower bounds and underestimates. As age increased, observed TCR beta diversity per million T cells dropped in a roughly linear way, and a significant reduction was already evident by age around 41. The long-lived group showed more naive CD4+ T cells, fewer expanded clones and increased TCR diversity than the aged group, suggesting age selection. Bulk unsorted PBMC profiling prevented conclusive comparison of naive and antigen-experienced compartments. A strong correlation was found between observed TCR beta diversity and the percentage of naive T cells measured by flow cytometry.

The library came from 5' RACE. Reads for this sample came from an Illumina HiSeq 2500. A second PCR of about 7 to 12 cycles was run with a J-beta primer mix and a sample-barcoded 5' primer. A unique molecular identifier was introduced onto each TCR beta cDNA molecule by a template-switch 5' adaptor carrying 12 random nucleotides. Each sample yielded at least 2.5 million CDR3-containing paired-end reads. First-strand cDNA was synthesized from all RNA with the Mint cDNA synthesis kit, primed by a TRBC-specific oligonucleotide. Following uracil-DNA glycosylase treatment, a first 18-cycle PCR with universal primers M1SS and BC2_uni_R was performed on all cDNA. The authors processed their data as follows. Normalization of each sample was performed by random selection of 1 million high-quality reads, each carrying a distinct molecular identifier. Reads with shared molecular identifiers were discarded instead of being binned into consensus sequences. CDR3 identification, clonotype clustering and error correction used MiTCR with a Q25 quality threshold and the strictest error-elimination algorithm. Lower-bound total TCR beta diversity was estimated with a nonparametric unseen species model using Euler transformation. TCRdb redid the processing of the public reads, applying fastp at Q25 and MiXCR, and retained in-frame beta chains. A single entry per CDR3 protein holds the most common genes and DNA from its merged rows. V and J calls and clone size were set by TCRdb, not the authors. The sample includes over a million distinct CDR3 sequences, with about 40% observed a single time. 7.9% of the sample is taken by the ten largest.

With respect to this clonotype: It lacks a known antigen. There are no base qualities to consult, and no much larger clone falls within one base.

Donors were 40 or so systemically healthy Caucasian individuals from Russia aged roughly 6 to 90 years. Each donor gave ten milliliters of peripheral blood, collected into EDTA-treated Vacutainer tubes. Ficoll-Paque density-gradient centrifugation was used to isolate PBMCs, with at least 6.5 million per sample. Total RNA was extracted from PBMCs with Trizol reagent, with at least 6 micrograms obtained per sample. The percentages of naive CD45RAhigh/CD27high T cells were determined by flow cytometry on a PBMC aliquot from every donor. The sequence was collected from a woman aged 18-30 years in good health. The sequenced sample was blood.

CDR3 region: CASRTTGWKENSPLHF. The nucleotide sequence is TGTGCCAGCAGAACCACAGGGTGGAAGGAAAATTCACCCCTCCACTTT. The rearrangement joined TRBV27 to TRBJ1-6; a tentative D match to TRBD1 spans 6 bases. The germline V gene (reference sequence) sets CDR1 to MNHEY and CDR2 to SMNVEV. Measured from the cysteine to the phenylalanine, the CDR3 is 16 residues long. This entry keeps only the CDR3 DNA: 48 bases, framed from base 1. A distance of 19 bases separates the germline ends of V and J, which lose 6 bases and 7 bases respectively.